This T cell receptor (beta chain) was obtained from a study of blood T cell repertoires in COVID-19. Authors' methods: Nucleated cell counts were estimated from reference gene primer amplification. Only in-frame clones appear in the TCRdb table, and some are missing; sequencing was by immunoSEQ multiplex PCR. The V and J calls and clone size are taken from that table; D and trimming were inferred from the DNA. The sample shows 270,000 or so clones, roughly 90% of them seen only once. Input material: peripheral blood. This sequence was found in a woman aged 25 to 39 with active or convalescent COVID-19.

The CDR3 DNA reads as TGCGCCAGCAGCGCGACGACAGGGGTCGGCTACACCTTC. This translates into CASSATTGVGYTF. The chain employs TRBV5-1 and TRBJ1-2, with 8 bases matching TRBD1. V gave up 4 bases and J gave up 8 bases; unmatched junction bases: 7. This CDR3 spans 13 amino acids. Germline CDR1 and CDR2: SGHRS and YFSETQ. Based on the CDR3 plus reference TRBV5-1 and TRBJ1-2, the full variable domain is KAGVTQTPRYLIKTRGQQVTLSCSPISGHRSVSWYQQTPGQGLQFLFEYFSETQRNKGNFPGRFSGRQFSNSRSEMNVSTLELGDSALYLCASSATTGVGYTFGSGTRLTVV.